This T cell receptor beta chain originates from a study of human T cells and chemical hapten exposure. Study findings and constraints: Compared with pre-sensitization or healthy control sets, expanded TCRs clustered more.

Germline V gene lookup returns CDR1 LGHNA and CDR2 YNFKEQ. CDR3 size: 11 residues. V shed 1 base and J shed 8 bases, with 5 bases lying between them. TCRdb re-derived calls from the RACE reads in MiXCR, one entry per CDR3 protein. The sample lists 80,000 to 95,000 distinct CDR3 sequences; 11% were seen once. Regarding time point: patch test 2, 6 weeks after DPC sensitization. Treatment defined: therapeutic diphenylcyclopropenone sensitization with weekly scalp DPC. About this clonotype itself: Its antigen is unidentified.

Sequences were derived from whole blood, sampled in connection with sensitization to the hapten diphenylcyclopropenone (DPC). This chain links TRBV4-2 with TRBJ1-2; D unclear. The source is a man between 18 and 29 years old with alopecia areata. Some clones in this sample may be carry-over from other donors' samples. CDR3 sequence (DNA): TGTGCCAGCAGCCAAGCAGGCGGCTACACCTTC. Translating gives CASSQAGGYTF.